This T cell receptor (beta chain) appears in the sequencing data of a study of blood T cell repertoires in COVID-19. The overall study: Italy, Spain and the United States were the sources of the convalescent and acute COVID-19 samples. PBMCs, B-cell-depleted T cells, or T cells provided the cDNA or gDNA that made up the material.

In the study's own analysis: Scientists estimated how many nucleated cells there were by amplifying reference gene primers. Profiling relied on immunoSEQ multiplex PCR, and the TCRdb table lists in-frame clones only, not all of them. That table gives V, J and clone size, and the DNA gave D and trimming. In the table there are 300,000 to 350,000 clones, approximately 89% of which are singletons. Looked up from germline, CDR1 is SGHRS and CDR2 is YFSETQ. The CDR3 extends over 17 amino acids. Trimming pared 3 bases from V and 0 bases from J, leaving 13 bases between. The sample was peripheral blood. This clonotype was obtained from a woman between 18 and 30 years old who had recovered from COVID-19. The chain combines TRBV5-1 with TRBJ2-6; D might be TRBD1 (5 bases). CDR3 sequence: CASSWGRPLSGANVLTF. The CDR3 nucleotides are TGCGCCAGCAGCTGGGGCCGGCCCCTCTCTGGGGCCAACGTCCTGACTTTC.